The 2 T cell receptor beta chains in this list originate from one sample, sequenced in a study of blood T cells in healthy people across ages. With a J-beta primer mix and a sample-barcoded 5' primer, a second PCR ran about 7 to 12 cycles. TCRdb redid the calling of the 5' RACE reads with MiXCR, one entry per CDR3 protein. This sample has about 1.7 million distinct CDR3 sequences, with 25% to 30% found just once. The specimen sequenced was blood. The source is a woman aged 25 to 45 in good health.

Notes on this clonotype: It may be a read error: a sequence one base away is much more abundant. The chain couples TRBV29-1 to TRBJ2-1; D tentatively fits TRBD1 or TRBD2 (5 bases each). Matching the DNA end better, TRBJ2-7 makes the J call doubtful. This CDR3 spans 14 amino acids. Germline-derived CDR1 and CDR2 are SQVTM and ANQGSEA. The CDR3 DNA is TGCAGCGTTCTCAAACGGGGCCCCTACAATGAGCAGTACTTC. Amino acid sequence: CSVLKRGPYNEQYF.

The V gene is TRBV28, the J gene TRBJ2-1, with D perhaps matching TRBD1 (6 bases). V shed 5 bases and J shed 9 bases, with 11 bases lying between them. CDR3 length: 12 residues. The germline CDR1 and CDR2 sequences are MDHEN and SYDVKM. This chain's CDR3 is CASSPGTTEQFF. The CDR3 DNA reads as TGTGCCAGCAGTCCCGGGACAACTGAGCAGTTCTTC.